Below, 18 T cell receptor beta chains from the same sample are listed, as sequenced in a study of beta chain features in type 1 diabetes. Expressed TCRB transcripts were sequenced after all isolated RNA was converted to cDNA. TCRdb's copy holds only in-frame clones and misses some; the assay was immunoSEQ multiplex PCR. The sample contains about 250,000 clones, roughly 15% of which appear only once. Sequencing was carried out using naive CD4+ T cells from blood. The source is a woman in her 40s in good health.

The CDR3: CASSPGTGATGELFF. CDR3 bases: TGTGCCAGCTCACCGGGGACAGGGGCGACCGGGGAGCTGTTTTTT. V and J are TRBV18 and TRBJ2-2, with 10 bases that match TRBD1. The CDR3 has 15 residues. V was clipped by 3 bases and J by 5 bases; unmatched bases: 3. Germline CDR1 KGHSH, CDR2 LQKENI.

In its sample, this clone was seen a few times. The V and J genes are TRBV9 and TRBJ2-1; 10 nucleotides match TRBD2. CDR3 length: 15 amino acids. Looked up from germline, CDR1 is SGDLS and CDR2 is YYNGEE. V shed 4 bases, J shed 2 bases, and the junction held 3 bases outside the gene matches. The CDR3 loop is CASSRTSGTYNEQFF. The CDR3 DNA reads TGTGCCAGCAGCCGGACTAGCGGCACCTACAATGAGCAGTTCTTC.

This clone was counted a few times. J is TRBJ2-3 and V is TRBV6-5, with 10 bases fitting TRBD2. V was pared by 10 bases and J by 5 bases, with 12 bases of the junction left unmatched. The CDR3 length is 15 residues. The V gene's germline CDR1 is MNHEY and CDR2 SVGAGI. This CDR3 is CATKGSGGAVDTQYF. In DNA, the CDR3 is TGTGCCACCAAGGGCAGCGGGGGGGCCGTAGATACGCAGTATTTT.

The V and J genes are TRBV7-9 and TRBJ2-7, with a tentative D call TRBD1 (8 bases). This CDR3 has 13 amino acids. In germline, CDR1 is SEHNR, CDR2 FQNEAQ (reference sequence). Trimming left V 4 bases short and J 4 bases short, with 11 bases between. The CDR3 spells CASSYRGGYEQYF. The CDR3 nucleotides read TGTGCCAGCAGCTACAGGGGGGGGTACGAGCAGTACTTC. Drawing the rest from reference TRBV7-9 and TRBJ2-7, the complete variable domain is DTGVSQNPRHKITKRGQNVTFRCDPISEHNRLYWYRQTLGQGPEFLTYFQNEAQLEKSRLLSDRFSAERPKGSFSTLEIQRTEQGDSAMYLCASSYRGGYEQYFGPGTRLTVT.

The count of this clone is one. The chain links TRBV29-1 to TRBJ1-1; 7 bases agree with TRBD1. After removal of 7 bases from V and 4 bases from J, the junction contained 9 bases not matched to a gene. Germline lookup yields CDR1 SQVTM and CDR2 ANQGSEA. The CDR3 has 13 amino acids. The CDR3 bases are TGCAGCGCCTGGAGGGGGCACGGCACTGAAGCTTTCTTT. Its protein product is CSAWRGHGTEAFF.

For the CDR3, the DNA is TGTGCCAGCAGCCCGACAGTTGTCAGGGGGGTCGGCGAGCAGTACTTC. Its translation is CASSPTVVRGVGEQYF. V gene TRBV7-2 combines with J gene TRBJ2-7; tentative D call: TRBD1 (7 bases). V lost 5 bases and J 6 bases, leaving 23 bases between the germline ends. This CDR3 has 16 residues. The germline CDR1 and CDR2 sequences are SGHTA and FQGNSA.

The sample holds a few counts of this clone. CDR3 in DNA: TGTGCCAGTAGTATAGCTGCGGGGGATTCCTACGAGCAGTACTTC. This translates into CASSIAAGDSYEQYF. This chain uses TRBV19 with TRBJ2-7; TRBD2 agrees at 7 bases. This CDR3 has 15 residues. The germline V gene encodes CDR1 LNHDA and CDR2 SQIVND (reference sequence). V shed 1 base and J 1 base; nucleotides not matched to a gene: 4.

This clone turned up a few times. One end of the junction varies from germline; a read error may be responsible. The V and J genes are TRBV10-3 and TRBJ1-6; no clear D gene. Germline V gene sequence: CDR1 ENHRY, CDR2 SYGVKD. CDR3 length: 13 amino acids. The CDR3 DNA reads TGTGCCAGCAGTTACGGAGTTTTTTCACCCCTCCACTTT. This encodes CASSYGVFSPLHF.

This clone was picked up a small number of times. This rearrangement joins TRBV6-6 to TRBJ2-7; a possible D gene is TRBD2 (6 bases). Germline-derived CDR1 and CDR2 are MNHNY and SVGAGI (reference sequence). V was shortened by 2 bases and J by 2 bases, with 10 bases between the two germline ends. The CDR3 is 14 amino acids. In DNA, the CDR3 is TGTGCCAGCAGTTACCGGGACTGGACCTACGAGCAGTACTTC. It is translated as CASSYRDWTYEQYF.

The chain joins TRBV19 to TRBJ2-3; D possibly corresponds to TRBD1 (6 bases). CDR1 and CDR2 from the germline V gene are LNHDA and SQIVND (reference sequence). There are 16 residues in the CDR3. The V gene lost 1 base and the J gene lost 6 bases, with 17 bases spanning the gap. The CDR3 spells CASSIVSAGVDDTQYF. CDR3 DNA sequence: TGTGCCAGTAGTATAGTATCGGCAGGGGTGGACGATACGCAGTATTTT.

This rearrangement joins TRBV7-2 to TRBJ2-5; D might be TRBD2 (5 bases). V lost 6 bases, J lost 7 bases, and 12 bases lay in between. Germline CDR1 and CDR2: SGHTA and FQGNSA. This CDR3 spans 12 amino acids. The CDR3 protein is CASSHSEGTQYF. The DNA for the CDR3 is TGTGCCAGCAGTCATAGTGAGGGGACCCAGTACTTC. The whole variable domain, filled in from reference TRBV7-2 and TRBJ2-5, reads GAGVSQSPSNKVTEKGKDVELRCDPISGHTALYWYRQSLGQGLEFLIYFQGNSAPDKSGLPSDRFSAERTGGSVSTLTIQRTQQEDSAVYLCASSHSEGTQYFGPGTRLLVL.

The V and J genes are TRBV6-5 and TRBJ2-2, with 7 bases that match TRBD1. V shed 8 bases and J 0 bases; nucleotides not matched to a gene: 6. Germline V gives CDR1 MNHEY, CDR2 SVGAGI. The CDR3 is made up of 15 amino acids. The CDR3 region has the DNA TGTGCCAGCTACAGGGGACAAACGAACACCGGGGAGCTGTTTTTT. Translated, it gives CASYRGQTNTGELFF.

The chain combines TRBV7-9 with TRBJ2-7; 7 nucleotides line up with TRBD1. The trim removed 3 bases at V and 2 bases at J, leaving 7 bases unmatched. This CDR3 has 15 amino acids. Germline values: CDR1 SEHNR, CDR2 FQNEAQ (reference sequence). The CDR3 sequence: CASSLGDRVAYEQYF. As DNA, the CDR3 is TGTGCCAGCAGCTTGGGAGACAGGGTTGCCTACGAGCAGTACTTC.

This clone has more than one count but fewer than ten. This chain links TRBV6-1 with TRBJ2-1; 9 bases fit TRBD2. CDR1 is MNHNS, CDR2 SASEGT, per germline. This CDR3 contains 16 residues. V gave up 3 bases and J gave up 6 bases; unmatched junction bases: 9. CDR3 protein: CASSEASGARANEQFF. The CDR3, as DNA: TGTGCCAGCAGTGAGGCTAGCGGGGCTCGTGCCAATGAGCAGTTCTTC.

This clone showed up many times. This chain uses TRBV4-3 with TRBJ1-1, with 10 bases matching TRBD1. The trim removed 3 bases at V and 8 bases at J, leaving 3 bases unmatched. Germline CDR1 reads LGHNA; CDR2 reads YSLEER. The CDR3 extends over 13 amino acids. The CDR3 DNA follows: TGCGCCAGCAGCCAGGGACAGGGGAGGGAAGCTTTCTTT. It codes for CASSQGQGREAFF.

The V call is TRBV6-6, the J call TRBJ2-1, with 8 nucleotides matching TRBD1. The length of the CDR3 is 14 residues. The V and J ends lost 5 bases and 9 bases, in that order; junction bases with no gene match: 9. CDR1 is MNHNY, CDR2 SVGAGI, per germline (reference sequence). In DNA, the CDR3 is TGTGCCAGCAGTCGCGGACAGGGCGGCAGTGAGCAGTTCTTC. The encoded protein is CASSRGQGGSEQFF.

V usage is TRBV2 and J usage is TRBJ1-3, with D unresolved. V was shortened by 7 bases and J by 1 base, with 17 bases between the two germline ends. CDR3 length: 16 residues. Germline-derived CDR1 and CDR2 are SNHLY and FYNNEI. This CDR3 reads CASMRPPLSSGNTIYF. Here the CDR3 DNA reads TGTGCCAGCATGCGGCCGCCTCTAAGTTCTGGAAACACCATATATTTT.

This clone was counted only a few times. CDR3 DNA sequence: TGTGCCAGCAGTTTCACAGGGGTGGCCGGGGGTGAGCAGTTCTTC. Translation: CASSFTGVAGGEQFF. V and J are TRBV25-1 and TRBJ2-1, with TRBD1 as a possible D gene (7 bases). V lost 5 bases to trimming and J lost 9 bases, with 20 bases between them. In germline, CDR1 is MGHDK, CDR2 SYGVNS. This CDR3 region has 15 residues. Full variable domain (outside the CDR3, taken from reference TRBV25-1 and TRBJ2-1): EADIYQTPRYLVIGTGKKITLECSQTMGHDKMYWYQQDPGMELHLIHYSYGVNSTEKGDLSSESTVSRIRTEHFPLTLESARPSHTSQYLCASSFTGVAGGEQFFGPGTRLTVL.